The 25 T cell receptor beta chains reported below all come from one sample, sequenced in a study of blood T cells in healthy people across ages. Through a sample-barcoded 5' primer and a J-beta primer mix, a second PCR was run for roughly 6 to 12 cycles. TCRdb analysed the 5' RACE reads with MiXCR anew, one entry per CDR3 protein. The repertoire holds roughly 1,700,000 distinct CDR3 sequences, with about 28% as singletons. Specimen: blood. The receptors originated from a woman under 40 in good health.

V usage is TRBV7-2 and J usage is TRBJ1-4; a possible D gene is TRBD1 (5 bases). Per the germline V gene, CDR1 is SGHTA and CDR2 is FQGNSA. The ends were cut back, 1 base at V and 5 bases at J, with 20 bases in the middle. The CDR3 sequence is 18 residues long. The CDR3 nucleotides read TGTGCCAGCAGCTTAGGCAGGGACGCCTACCAAAGAAATGAAAAACTGTTTTTT. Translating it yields CASSLGRDAYQRNEKLFF.

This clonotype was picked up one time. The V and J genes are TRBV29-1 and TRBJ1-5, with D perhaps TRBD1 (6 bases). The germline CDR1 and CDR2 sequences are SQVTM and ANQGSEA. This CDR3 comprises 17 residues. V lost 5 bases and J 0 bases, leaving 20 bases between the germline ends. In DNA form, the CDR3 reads TGCAGCGTTAGAAGCAGTCGGGACACTTCTAGCAATCAGCCCCAGCATTTT. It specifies CSVRSSRDTSSNQPQHF.

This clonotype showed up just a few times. The CDR3 sequence is CASSQNSGGITDTQYF. The CDR3 DNA sequence: TGTGCCAGCAGCCAGAATAGCGGGGGGATCACAGATACGCAGTATTTT. This chain uses TRBV7-2 with TRBJ2-3, with 10 bases lining up with TRBD2. The CDR3 extends over 16 amino acids. Trimming took 5 bases from V and 2 from J; bases not matched to a gene: 7. Germline V gives CDR1 SGHTA, CDR2 FQGNSA.

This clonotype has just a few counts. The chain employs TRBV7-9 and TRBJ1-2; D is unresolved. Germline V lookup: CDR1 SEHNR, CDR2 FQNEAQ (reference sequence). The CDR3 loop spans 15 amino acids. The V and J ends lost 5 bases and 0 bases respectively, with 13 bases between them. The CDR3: CASSPPPPSNYGYTF. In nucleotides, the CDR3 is TGTGCCAGCAGCCCTCCCCCACCCTCTAACTATGGCTACACCTTC.

CDR3 sequence: CASSARGAENIQYF. CDR3 in DNA: TGTGCCAGCAGCGCGAGGGGGGCGGAAAACATTCAGTACTTC. The chain couples TRBV9 to TRBJ2-4; D might be TRBD1 or TRBD2, each matching 6 bases. CDR3 length: 14 residues. The V gene's germline CDR1 is SGDLS and CDR2 YYNGEE. V was shortened by 3 bases and J by 5 bases, with 12 bases between the two germline ends.

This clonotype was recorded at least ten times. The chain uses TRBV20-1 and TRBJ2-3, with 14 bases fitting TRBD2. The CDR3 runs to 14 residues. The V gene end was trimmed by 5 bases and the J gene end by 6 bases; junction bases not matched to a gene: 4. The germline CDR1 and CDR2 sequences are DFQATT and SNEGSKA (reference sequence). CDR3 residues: CSAGTSGSTDTQYF. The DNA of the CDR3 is TGCAGTGCTGGGACTAGCGGGAGTACGGATACGCAGTATTTT.

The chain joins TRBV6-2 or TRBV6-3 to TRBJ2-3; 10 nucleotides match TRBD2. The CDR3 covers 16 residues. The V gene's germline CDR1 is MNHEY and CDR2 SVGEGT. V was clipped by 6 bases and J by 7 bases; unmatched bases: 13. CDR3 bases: TGTGCCAGCAGACATTATACGGCTAGCGGGAGAAATACGCAGTATTTT. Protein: CASRHYTASGRNTQYF.

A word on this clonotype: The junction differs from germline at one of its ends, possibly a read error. CDR3 protein: CAGSLAQGVFYNEQFF. As DNA, the CDR3 is TGTGCCGGCAGCTTAGCACAGGGAGTTTTCTACAATGAGCAGTTCTTC. The chain joins TRBV7-9 to TRBJ2-1, with a weak D call TRBD1 (6 bases). CDR1 and CDR2 from the germline V gene are SEHNR and FQNEAQ (reference sequence). The CDR3 spans 16 residues.

For the CDR3, the DNA is TGCAGTGCTAGAAAGGGACTAGAACCCTACAATGAGCAGTACTTC. It translates to CSARKGLEPYNEQYF. The gene calls are TRBV20-1 and TRBJ2-4; 8 nucleotides line up with TRBD2. The CDR3 length is 15 residues. V lost 2 bases and J lost 13; bases outside the gene matches: 16. The germline gives CDR1 DFQATT, CDR2 SNEGSKA (reference sequence).

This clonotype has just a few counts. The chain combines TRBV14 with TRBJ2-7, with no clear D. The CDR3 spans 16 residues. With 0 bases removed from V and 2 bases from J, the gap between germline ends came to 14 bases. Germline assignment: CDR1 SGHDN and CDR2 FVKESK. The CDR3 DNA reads TGTGCCAGCAGCCAAGATCATGGGTTAACCCCCTACGAGCAGTACTTC. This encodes CASSQDHGLTPYEQYF.

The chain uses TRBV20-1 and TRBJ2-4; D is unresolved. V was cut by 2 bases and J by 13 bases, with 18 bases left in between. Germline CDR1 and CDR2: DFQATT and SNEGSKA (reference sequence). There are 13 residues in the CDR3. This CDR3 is CSARFSSNNEQYF. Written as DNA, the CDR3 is TGCAGTGCTAGATTTAGCAGCAACAATGAGCAGTACTTC.

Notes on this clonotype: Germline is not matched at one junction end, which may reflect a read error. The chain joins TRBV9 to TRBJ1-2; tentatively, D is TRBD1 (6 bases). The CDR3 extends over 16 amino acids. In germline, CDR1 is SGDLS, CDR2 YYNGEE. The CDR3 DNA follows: TGTGCCGGCAGCCCCGATCATGGACAGCAAATGGGGGGCTACACCTTC. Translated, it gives CAGSPDHGQQMGGYTF.

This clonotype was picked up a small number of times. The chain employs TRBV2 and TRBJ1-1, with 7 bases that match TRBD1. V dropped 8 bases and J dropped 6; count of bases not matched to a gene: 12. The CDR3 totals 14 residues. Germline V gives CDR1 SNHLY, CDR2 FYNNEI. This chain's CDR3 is CASVGTESNSEAFF. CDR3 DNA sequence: TGTGCCAGCGTCGGGACAGAGTCTAACTCTGAAGCTTTCTTT.

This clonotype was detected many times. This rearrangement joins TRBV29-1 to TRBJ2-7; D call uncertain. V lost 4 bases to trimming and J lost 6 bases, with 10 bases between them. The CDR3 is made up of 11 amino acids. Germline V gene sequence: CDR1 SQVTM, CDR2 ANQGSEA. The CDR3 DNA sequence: TGCAGCGTTGTCAGGAATGCCGAGCAGTACTTC. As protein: CSVVRNAEQYF.

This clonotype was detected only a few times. The CDR3 DNA follows: TGTGCCAGCAGCGAACGGGACTTTCAAGAGACCCAGTACTTC. Its translation is CASSERDFQETQYF. The J gene is TRBJ2-5, the V gene TRBV2; tentative D call: TRBD2 (6 bases). CDR3 size: 14 residues. CDR1 is SNHLY, CDR2 FYNNEI, per germline. The V and J ends lost 6 bases and 2 bases respectively, with 13 bases between them.

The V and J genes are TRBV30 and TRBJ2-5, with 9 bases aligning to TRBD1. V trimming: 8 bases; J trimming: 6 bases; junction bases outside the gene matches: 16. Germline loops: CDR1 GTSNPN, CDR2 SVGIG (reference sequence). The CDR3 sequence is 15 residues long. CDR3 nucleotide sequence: TGTGCCGGTAAAAGGGGGACAGGGATGCCGCAGACCCAGTACTTC. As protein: CAGKRGTGMPQTQYF.

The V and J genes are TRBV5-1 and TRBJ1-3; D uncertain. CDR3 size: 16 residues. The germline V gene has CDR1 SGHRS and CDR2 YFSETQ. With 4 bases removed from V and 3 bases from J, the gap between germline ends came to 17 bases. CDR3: CASSESGVLLGNTIYF. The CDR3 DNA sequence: TGCGCCAGCAGCGAAAGCGGGGTTCTCCTTGGAAACACCATATATTTT.

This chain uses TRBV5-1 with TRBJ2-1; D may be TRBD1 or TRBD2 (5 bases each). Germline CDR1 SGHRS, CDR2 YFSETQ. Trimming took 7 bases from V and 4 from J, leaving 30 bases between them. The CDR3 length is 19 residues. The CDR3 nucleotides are TGCGCCAGCGACTCCCCACCCCGGGACCTCTACTTCACTTACAATGAGCAGTTCTTC. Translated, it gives CASDSPPRDLYFTYNEQFF.

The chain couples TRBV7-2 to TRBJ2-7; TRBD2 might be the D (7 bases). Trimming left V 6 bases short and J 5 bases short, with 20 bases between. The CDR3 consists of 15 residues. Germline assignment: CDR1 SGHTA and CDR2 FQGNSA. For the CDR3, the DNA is TGTGCCAGCAGTTACCTCGGGGGGCGAATCGACGAGCAGTACTTC. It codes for CASSYLGGRIDEQYF.

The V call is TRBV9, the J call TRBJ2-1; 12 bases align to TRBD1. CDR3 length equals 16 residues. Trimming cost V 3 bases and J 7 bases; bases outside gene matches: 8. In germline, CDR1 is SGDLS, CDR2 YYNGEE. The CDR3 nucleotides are TGTGCCAGCAGCGCAACACCGGGACAGGGGGCAAATGAGCAGTTCTTC. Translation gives CASSATPGQGANEQFF.

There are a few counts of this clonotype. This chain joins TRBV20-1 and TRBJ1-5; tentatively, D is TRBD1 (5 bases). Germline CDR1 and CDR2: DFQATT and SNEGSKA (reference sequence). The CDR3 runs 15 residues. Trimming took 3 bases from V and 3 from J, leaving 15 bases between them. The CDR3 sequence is CSARPRGRDNQPQHF. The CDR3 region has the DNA TGCAGTGCTAGGCCTAGGGGCAGGGACAATCAGCCCCAGCATTTT.

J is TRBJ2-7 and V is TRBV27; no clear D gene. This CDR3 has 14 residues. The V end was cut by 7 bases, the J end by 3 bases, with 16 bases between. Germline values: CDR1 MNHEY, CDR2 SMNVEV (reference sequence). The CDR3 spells CASTLKGDGYEQYF. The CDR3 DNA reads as TGTGCCAGCACCTTAAAAGGTGACGGCTACGAGCAGTACTTC.

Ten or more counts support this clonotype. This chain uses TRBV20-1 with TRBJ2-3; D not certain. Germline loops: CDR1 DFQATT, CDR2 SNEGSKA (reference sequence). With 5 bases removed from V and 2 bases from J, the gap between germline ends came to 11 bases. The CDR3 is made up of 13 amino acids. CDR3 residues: CSAAEDTTDTQYF. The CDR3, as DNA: TGCAGTGCTGCGGAAGACACCACAGATACGCAGTATTTT.

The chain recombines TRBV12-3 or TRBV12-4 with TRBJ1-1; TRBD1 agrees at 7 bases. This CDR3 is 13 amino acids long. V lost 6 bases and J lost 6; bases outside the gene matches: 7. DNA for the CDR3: TGTGCCAGCAGGATACAGGGGTCGTCTGAAGCTTTCTTT. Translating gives CASRIQGSSEAFF.

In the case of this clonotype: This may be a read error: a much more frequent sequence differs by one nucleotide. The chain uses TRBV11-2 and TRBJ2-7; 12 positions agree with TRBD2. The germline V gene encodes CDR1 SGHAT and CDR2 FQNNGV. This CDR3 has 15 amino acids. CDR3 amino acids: CAGSILAGGYYEQYF. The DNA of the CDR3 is TGTGCCGGCAGCATACTAGCGGGAGGCTACTACGAGCAGTACTTC.